A single sample is the source of the 23 T cell receptor beta chains below, sequenced in a study of T cell changes during pregnancy in multiple sclerosis (dated by TCRdb to about 2019). Libraries were prepared through the immunoSEQ multiplex PCR assay. TCRdb's version of the immuneACCESS table is confined to in-frame rearrangements and falls short of the full clone set. An unresolved V gene accounts for under half of the shortfall where checked; the remainder is of unknown origin. The sample records more than 70,000 clones, approximately 92% of which are singletons. The top ten hold over 2% of the sample. This specimen consisted of peripheral blood, obtained before pregnancy. Every receptor here comes from a female donor with multiple sclerosis, enrolled in a pregnancy study.

This chain joins TRBV4-2 and TRBJ1-5; D call uncertain. The CDR3 has 15 amino acids. Germline CDR1 LGHNA, CDR2 YNFKEQ. Trimming left V 0 bases short and J 6 bases short, with 12 bases between. CDR3 coding DNA: TGTGCCAGCAGCCAAGATAGGGTCGGGGTTCAGCCCCAGCATTTT. It codes for CASSQDRVGVQPQHF.

The genes are TRBV6-5 and TRBJ1-1; D gene ambiguous. This CDR3 spans 16 amino acids. V shed 3 bases and J shed 3 bases, with 17 bases lying between them. Germline CDR1 reads MNHEY; CDR2 reads SVGAGI. As DNA, the CDR3 is TGTGCCAGCAGTTATTTAAGTCTGGAGGGCCACACTGAAGCTTTCTTT. Protein sequence: CASSYLSLEGHTEAFF.

V is TRBV5-1 and J is TRBJ2-7, with TRBD1 matching over 8 bases. V lost 3 bases to trimming and J lost 5 bases; unmatched junction nucleotides: 7. CDR1 is SGHRS and CDR2 is YFSETQ in the germline V gene. This CDR3 region has 14 residues. CDR3 residues: CASSSGGLTHEQYF. The CDR3 DNA sequence: TGCGCCAGCAGCTCAGGGGGCTTGACACACGAGCAGTACTTC.

This chain uses TRBV5-1 with TRBJ2-3, with D uncertain. Germline-derived CDR1 and CDR2 are SGHRS and YFSETQ. V lost 1 base and J lost 0, with 6 bases in between. CDR3 length: 14 residues. The CDR3 DNA reads TGCGCCAGCAGCTTGATTAGCAGCACAGATACGCAGTATTTT. Its protein is CASSLISSTDTQYF.

This clone was seen only a few times. V is TRBV19 and J is TRBJ1-1; TRBD1 agrees at 7 bases. Germline-derived CDR1 and CDR2 are LNHDA and SQIVND (reference sequence). Trimming took 3 bases from V and 10 from J; bases not matched to a gene: 5. The CDR3 totals 12 residues. CDR3 sequence (DNA): TGTGCCAGTAGTATCGGGTCAGGGGGAGCTTTCTTT. It specifies CASSIGSGGAFF.

The chain combines TRBV4-3 with TRBJ2-1, with 10 bases lining up with TRBD2. The CDR3 totals 17 residues. Trimming removed 0 bases from V and 9 bases from J; junction bases left unmatched: 11. CDR1 is LGHNA and CDR2 is YSLEER in the germline V gene. CDR3 sequence reads: CASSQDPVEREGGEQFF. In DNA form, the CDR3 reads TGCGCCAGCAGCCAAGATCCGGTGGAGCGGGAGGGAGGTGAGCAGTTCTTC.

The chain joins TRBV18 to TRBJ1-2, with 9 nucleotides matching TRBD1. This CDR3 has 14 amino acids. The V segment lost 5 bases and the J segment 4 bases; nucleotides outside the gene matches: 5. CDR1 KGHSH and CDR2 LQKENI come from the germline V gene. CDR3 sequence: CASSMGQGGYGYTF. CDR3 nucleotides: TGTGCCAGCTCAATGGGACAGGGAGGCTATGGCTACACCTTC.

The chain employs TRBV5-1 and TRBJ2-7, with a tentative D call TRBD2 (5 bases). The CDR3 has 16 amino acids. V was pared by 4 bases and J by 0 bases, with 17 bases between. Germline CDR1 is SGHRS and CDR2 is YFSETQ. CDR3 coding DNA: TGCGCCAGCAGCCCGGGGATGACCCCGACCTCCTACGAGCAGTACTTC. It specifies CASSPGMTPTSYEQYF.

The CDR3 is CASTFSGSLGEQFF. CDR3 coding DNA: TGTGCCAGCACTTTTAGCGGGAGTCTCGGTGAGCAGTTCTTC. The J gene is TRBJ2-1, the V gene TRBV7-3, with TRBD2 identical over 9 bases. Per germline, CDR1 SGHTA and CDR2 FQGTGA. The CDR3 has 14 residues. Trimming cost V 7 bases and J 9 bases; bases outside gene matches: 10.

This chain uses TRBV6-5 with TRBJ2-3; D is ambiguous. There are 14 residues in the CDR3. Between the trimmed V and J ends, which lost 2 bases and 3 bases, there was a span of 9 bases. Germline CDR1 is MNHEY and CDR2 is SVGAGI. CDR3 in amino acids: CASSYRHLTDTQYF. The CDR3 DNA sequence: TGTGCCAGCAGTTACCGTCACCTAACAGATACGCAGTATTTT.

This chain joins TRBV27 and TRBJ1-1; possible D gene TRBD1, 6 bases. V was clipped by 5 bases and J by 0 bases, with 16 bases between them. This CDR3 comprises 16 residues. In germline, CDR1 is MNHEY, CDR2 SMNVEV (reference sequence). The CDR3 bases are TGTGCCAGCAGTCCGTCCTACAGGGAAATGAACACTGAAGCTTTCTTT. This translates into CASSPSYREMNTEAFF.

The rearrangement links TRBV9 to TRBJ2-7; 7 bases match TRBD1. Trimming cost V 0 bases and J 2 bases; bases outside gene matches: 5. The CDR3 loop spans 15 amino acids. Per the germline V gene, CDR1 is SGDLS and CDR2 is YYNGEE. As DNA, the CDR3 is TGTGCCAGCAGCGTAGGGACAGGAGCAGCCTACGAGCAGTACTTC. The encoded protein is CASSVGTGAAYEQYF.

The chain uses TRBV5-5 and TRBJ1-2; D is uncertain. The germline V gene encodes CDR1 SGHKS and CDR2 YYEKEE (reference sequence). V gave up 3 bases and J gave up 6 bases, with 9 bases separating them. The CDR3 totals 12 residues. CDR3 in DNA: TGTGCCAGCAGCTCCTTTTCCCATGGCTACACCTTC. This encodes CASSSFSHGYTF. The variable domain in full, completed from reference TRBV5-5 and TRBJ1-2, reads DAGVTQSPTHLIKTRGQQVTLRCSPISGHKSVSWYQQVLGQGPQFIFQYYEKEERGRGNFPDRFSARQFPNYSSELNVNALLLGDSALYLCASSSFSHGYTFGSGTRLTVV.

The V call is TRBV20-1, the J call TRBJ1-1; D call uncertain. Germline CDR1 is DFQATT and CDR2 is SNEGSKA (reference sequence). V lost 6 bases and J 3 bases, leaving 8 bases between the germline ends. This CDR3 comprises 11 residues. CDR3 bases: TGCAGTGCAGAGAAGTACACTGAAGCTTTCTTT. Protein: CSAEKYTEAFF.

This chain uses TRBV19 with TRBJ2-1, with TRBD2 matching 7 bases. Germline V gene sequence: CDR1 LNHDA, CDR2 SQIVND (reference sequence). The CDR3 is 17 residues long. Trimming cost V 2 bases and J 6 bases; bases outside gene matches: 13. CDR3 sequence (DNA): TGTGCCAGTAGTATATCTTTTGGCGGGAGTGGGATCAATGAGCAGTTCTTC. Its translation: CASSISFGGSGINEQFF.

This clone was seen more than once but under ten times. The V gene is TRBV10-3, the J gene TRBJ2-7; 11 nucleotides align to TRBD2. V trimming: 0 bases; J trimming: 3 bases; junction bases outside the gene matches: 7. Germline V lookup: CDR1 ENHRY, CDR2 SYGVKD. The CDR3 is 17 residues long. The DNA for the CDR3 is TGTGCCATCAGTGAGTCCACACCTACTAGCGGGAGCTACGAGCAGTACTTC. This codes for CAISESTPTSGSYEQYF.

The rearrangement uses TRBV5-1 and TRBJ1-4; the match to TRBD1 covers 8 bases. The V and J ends lost 3 bases and 2 bases, in that order; junction bases with no gene match: 9. The CDR3 runs 17 residues. Germline values: CDR1 SGHRS, CDR2 YFSETQ. The CDR3 region has the DNA TGCGCCAGCAGCTCGGGTACAGGGGGATCGACTAATGAAAAACTGTTTTTT. Protein sequence: CASSSGTGGSTNEKLFF.

The chain combines TRBV28 with TRBJ1-2, with a weak D call TRBD1 (5 bases). Germline assignment: CDR1 MDHEN and CDR2 SYDVKM. Trimming took off 10 bases at V and 1 base at J, with 16 bases between the two ends. The CDR3 is made up of 14 amino acids. CDR3 DNA sequence: TGTGCCACGATACCGGGACTGCTTAACTATGGCTACACCTTC. This codes for CATIPGLLNYGYTF.

This chain connects TRBV4-3 to TRBJ2-7; the match to TRBD2 covers 10 bases. The junction had 1 base not matched to a gene; V was cut back by 0 bases and J by 2 bases. This CDR3 is 15 amino acids long. Germline V CDR1 and CDR2: LGHNA, YSLEER. CDR3: CASSQELAGTYEQYF. The DNA for the CDR3 is TGCGCCAGCAGCCAAGAACTAGCGGGAACCTACGAGCAGTACTTC.

The chain recombines TRBV5-1 with TRBJ2-7, with D possibly matching TRBD2 (6 bases). The CDR3 length is 15 residues. V shed 0 bases and J shed 5 bases, with 15 bases lying between them. The germline gives CDR1 SGHRS, CDR2 YFSETQ. This CDR3 is CASSLVTGEGHEQYF. The DNA of the CDR3 is TGCGCCAGCAGCTTGGTAACGGGAGAGGGTCACGAGCAGTACTTC.

The chain joins TRBV6-4 to TRBJ2-1, with D maybe TRBD1 (6 bases). In germline, CDR1 is MRHNA, CDR2 SNTAGT. V shed 4 bases and J shed 5 bases, with 9 bases lying between them. The CDR3 runs to 13 residues. The DNA for the CDR3 is TGTGCCAGCAGTGTTAGGACAGACAATGAGCAGTTCTTC. This sequence encodes CASSVRTDNEQFF.

This clone was seen a single time. This chain uses TRBV6-4 with TRBJ1-5; weak D call: TRBD1 (5 bases). Trimming removed 3 bases from V and 0 bases from J, with 12 bases in between. Germline loops: CDR1 MRHNA, CDR2 SNTAGT. This CDR3 region has 16 residues. CDR3 residues: CASSEIDRDSNQPQHF. The CDR3 DNA reads TGTGCCAGCAGTGAGATCGACAGAGATAGCAATCAGCCCCAGCATTTT.

The CDR3, as DNA: TGTGCCAGCAGACAAGACAGGGGAGCGTATGGCTACACCTTC. This encodes CASRQDRGAYGYTF. The V gene is TRBV6-5, the J gene TRBJ1-2; 8 bases agree with TRBD1. V lost 6 bases and J lost 5; bases outside the gene matches: 8. Germline-derived CDR1 and CDR2 are MNHEY and SVGAGI. There are 14 residues in the CDR3.